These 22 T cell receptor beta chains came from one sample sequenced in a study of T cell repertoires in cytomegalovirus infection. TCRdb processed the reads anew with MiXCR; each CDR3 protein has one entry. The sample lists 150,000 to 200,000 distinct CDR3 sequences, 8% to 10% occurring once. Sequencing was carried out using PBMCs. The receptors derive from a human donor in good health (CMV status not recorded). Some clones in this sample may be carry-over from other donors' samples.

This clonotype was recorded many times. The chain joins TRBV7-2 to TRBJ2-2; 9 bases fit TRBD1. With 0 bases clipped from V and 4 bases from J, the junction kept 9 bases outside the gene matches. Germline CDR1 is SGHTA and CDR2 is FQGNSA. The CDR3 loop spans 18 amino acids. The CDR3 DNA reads TGTGCCAGCAGCTTAGCTAGGGTACAGGGGGCAATCACCGGGGAGCTGTTTTTT. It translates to CASSLARVQGAITGELFF.

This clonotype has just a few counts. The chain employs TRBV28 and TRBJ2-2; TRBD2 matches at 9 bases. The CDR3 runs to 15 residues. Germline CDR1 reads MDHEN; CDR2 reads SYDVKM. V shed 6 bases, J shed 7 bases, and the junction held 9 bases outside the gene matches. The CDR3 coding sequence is TGTGCCAGCAGCCGACCAGGACTAGCGAGCGGGGAGCTGTTTTTT. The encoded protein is CASSRPGLASGELFF.

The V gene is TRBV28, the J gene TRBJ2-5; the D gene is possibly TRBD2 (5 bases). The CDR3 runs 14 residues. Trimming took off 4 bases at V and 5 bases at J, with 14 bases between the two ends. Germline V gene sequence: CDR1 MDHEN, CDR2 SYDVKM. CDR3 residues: CASSSYGGGETQYF. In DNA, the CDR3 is TGTGCCAGCAGTTCCTACGGAGGCGGGGAGACCCAGTACTTC.

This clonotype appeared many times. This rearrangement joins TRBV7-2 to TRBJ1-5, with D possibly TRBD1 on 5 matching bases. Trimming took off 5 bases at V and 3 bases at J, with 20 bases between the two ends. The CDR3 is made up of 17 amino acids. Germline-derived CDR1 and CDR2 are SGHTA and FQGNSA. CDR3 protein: CASSPQTGGDFNQPQHF. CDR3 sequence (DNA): TGTGCCAGCAGCCCCCAGACCGGGGGGGACTTCAATCAGCCCCAGCATTTT.

The CDR3 DNA follows: TGTGCCAGCAGTCCTCCGTGGGAGGAGCAGTTCTTC. This sequence encodes CASSPPWEEQFF. The chain joins TRBV27 to TRBJ2-1, with D possibly TRBD2 on 5 matching bases. The length of the CDR3 is 12 residues. The V gene's germline CDR1 is MNHEY and CDR2 SMNVEV (reference sequence). Trimming left V 5 bases short and J 10 bases short, with 12 bases between.

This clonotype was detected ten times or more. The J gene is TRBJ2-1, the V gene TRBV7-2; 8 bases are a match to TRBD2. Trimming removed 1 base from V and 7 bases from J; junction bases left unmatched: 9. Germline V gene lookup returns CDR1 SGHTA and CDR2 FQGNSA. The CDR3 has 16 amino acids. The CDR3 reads CASSLDRRGVRNEQFF. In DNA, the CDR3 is TGTGCCAGCAGCTTAGATAGGCGGGGGGTGAGGAATGAGCAGTTCTTC.

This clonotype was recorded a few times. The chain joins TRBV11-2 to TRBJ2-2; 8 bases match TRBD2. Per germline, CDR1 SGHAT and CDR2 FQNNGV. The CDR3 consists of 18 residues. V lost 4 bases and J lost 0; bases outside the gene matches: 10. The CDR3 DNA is TGTGCCAGCAGCTCTCCTAGCGGGCTTGCTGCGAACACCGGGGAGCTGTTTTTT. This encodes CASSSPSGLAANTGELFF.

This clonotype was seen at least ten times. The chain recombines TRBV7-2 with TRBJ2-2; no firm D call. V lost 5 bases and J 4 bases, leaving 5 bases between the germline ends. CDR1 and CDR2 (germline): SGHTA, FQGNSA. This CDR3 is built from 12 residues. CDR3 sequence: CASSPPTGELFF. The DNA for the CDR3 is TGTGCCAGCAGCCCCCCCACCGGGGAGCTGTTTTTT.

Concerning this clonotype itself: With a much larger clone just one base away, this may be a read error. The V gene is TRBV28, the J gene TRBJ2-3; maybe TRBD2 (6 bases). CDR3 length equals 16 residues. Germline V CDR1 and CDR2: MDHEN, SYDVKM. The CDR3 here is CASSLGGRQSTDMQYF. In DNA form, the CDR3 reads TGTGCCAGCAGTCTCGGAGGGAGGCAAAGCACAGATATGCAGTATTTT.

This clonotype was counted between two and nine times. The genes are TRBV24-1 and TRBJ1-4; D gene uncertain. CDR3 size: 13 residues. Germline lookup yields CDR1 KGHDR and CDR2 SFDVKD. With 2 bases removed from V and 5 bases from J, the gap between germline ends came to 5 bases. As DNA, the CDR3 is TGTGCCACCAGTGATTACAAGAATGAAAAACTGTTTTTT. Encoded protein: CATSDYKNEKLFF.

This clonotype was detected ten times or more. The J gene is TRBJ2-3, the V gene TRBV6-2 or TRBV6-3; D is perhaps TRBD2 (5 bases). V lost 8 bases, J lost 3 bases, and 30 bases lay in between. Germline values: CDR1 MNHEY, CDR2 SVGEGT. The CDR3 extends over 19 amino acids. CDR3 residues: CASSRQLPGALVGTDTQYF. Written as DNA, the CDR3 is TGTGCCAGCTCCCGGCAGTTACCTGGAGCACTAGTGGGGACAGATACGCAGTATTTT.

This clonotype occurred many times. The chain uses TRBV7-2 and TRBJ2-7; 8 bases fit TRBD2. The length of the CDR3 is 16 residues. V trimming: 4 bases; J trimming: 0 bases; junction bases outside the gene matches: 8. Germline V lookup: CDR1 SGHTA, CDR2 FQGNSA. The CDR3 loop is CASSSRGGRYSYEQYF. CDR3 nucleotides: TGTGCCAGCAGCTCCCGGGGGGGACGGTACTCCTACGAGCAGTACTTC.

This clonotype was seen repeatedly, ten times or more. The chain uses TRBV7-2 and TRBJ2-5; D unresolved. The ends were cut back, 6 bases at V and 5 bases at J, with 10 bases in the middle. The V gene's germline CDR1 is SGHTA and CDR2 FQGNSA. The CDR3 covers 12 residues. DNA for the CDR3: TGTGCCAGCAGTCGAATTGGGGAGACCCAGTACTTC. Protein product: CASSRIGETQYF.

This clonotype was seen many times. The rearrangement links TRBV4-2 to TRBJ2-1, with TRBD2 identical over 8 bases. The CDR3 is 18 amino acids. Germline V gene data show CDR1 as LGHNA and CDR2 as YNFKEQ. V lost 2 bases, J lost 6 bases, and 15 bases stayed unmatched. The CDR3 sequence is CASSQPRSGTRSLNEQFF. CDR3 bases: TGTGCCAGCAGCCAACCACGTTCCGGGACTAGAAGTCTCAATGAGCAGTTCTTC.

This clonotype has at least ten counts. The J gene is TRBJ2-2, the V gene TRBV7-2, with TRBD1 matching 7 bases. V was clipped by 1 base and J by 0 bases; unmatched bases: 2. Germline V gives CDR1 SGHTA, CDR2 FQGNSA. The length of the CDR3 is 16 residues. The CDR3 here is CASSLVGQTNTGELFF. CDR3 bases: TGTGCCAGCAGCTTAGTGGGACAGACGAACACCGGGGAGCTGTTTTTT. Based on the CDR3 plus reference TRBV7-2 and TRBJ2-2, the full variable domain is GAGVSQSPSNKVTEKGKDVELRCDPISGHTALYWYRQSLGQGLEFLIYFQGNSAPDKSGLPSDRFSAERTGGSVSTLTIQRTQQEDSAVYLCASSLVGQTNTGELFFGEGSRLTVL.

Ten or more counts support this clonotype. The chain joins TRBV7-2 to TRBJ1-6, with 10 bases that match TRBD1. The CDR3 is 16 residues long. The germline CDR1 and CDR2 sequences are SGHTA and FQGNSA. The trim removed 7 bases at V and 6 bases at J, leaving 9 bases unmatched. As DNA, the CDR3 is TGTGCCAGCACGGGGGGACAGGGGTCCCGTAATTCACCCCTCCACTTT. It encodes CASTGGQGSRNSPLHF.

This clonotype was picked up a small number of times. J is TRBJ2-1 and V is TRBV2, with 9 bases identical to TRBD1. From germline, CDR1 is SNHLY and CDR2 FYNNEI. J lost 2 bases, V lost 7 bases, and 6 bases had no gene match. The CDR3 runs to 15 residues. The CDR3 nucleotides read TGTGCCAGCAAGGGGGGGACAGGGCCCTACAATGAGCAGTTCTTC. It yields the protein CASKGGTGPYNEQFF.

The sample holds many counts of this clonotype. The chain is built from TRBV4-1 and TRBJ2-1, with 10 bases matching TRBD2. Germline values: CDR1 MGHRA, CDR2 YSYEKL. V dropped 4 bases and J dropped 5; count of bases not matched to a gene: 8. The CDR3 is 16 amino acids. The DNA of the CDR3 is TGCGCCAGCAGCCTGGAGGCTAGCGGGGGCAACAATGAGCAGTTCTTC. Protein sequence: CASSLEASGGNNEQFF.

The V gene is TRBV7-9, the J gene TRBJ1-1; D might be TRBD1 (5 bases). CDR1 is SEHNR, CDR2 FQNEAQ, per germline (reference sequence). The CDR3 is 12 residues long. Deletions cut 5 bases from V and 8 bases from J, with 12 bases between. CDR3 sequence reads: CASSDRDWEAFF. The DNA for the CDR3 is TGTGCCAGCAGCGACCGGGACTGGGAAGCTTTCTTT.

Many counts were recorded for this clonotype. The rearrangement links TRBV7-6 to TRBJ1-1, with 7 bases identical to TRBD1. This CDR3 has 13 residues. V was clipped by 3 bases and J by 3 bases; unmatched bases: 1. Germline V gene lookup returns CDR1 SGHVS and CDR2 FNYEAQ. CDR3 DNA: TGTGCCAGCAGCTTGGACAGGCACACTGAAGCTTTCTTT. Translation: CASSLDRHTEAFF.

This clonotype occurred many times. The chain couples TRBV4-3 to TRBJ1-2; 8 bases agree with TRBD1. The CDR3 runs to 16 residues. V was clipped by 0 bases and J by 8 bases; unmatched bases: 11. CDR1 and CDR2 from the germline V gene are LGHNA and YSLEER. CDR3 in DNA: TGCGCCAGCAGCCAAGATGCGGACAGGGTAACGTACGGCTACACCTTC. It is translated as CASSQDADRVTYGYTF.

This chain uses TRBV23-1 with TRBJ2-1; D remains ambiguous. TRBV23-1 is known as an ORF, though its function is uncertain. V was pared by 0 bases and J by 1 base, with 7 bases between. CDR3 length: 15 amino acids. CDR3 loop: CASSQSCPSYNEQFF. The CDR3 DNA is TGCGCCAGCAGTCAATCTTGTCCATCCTACAATGAGCAGTTCTTC.